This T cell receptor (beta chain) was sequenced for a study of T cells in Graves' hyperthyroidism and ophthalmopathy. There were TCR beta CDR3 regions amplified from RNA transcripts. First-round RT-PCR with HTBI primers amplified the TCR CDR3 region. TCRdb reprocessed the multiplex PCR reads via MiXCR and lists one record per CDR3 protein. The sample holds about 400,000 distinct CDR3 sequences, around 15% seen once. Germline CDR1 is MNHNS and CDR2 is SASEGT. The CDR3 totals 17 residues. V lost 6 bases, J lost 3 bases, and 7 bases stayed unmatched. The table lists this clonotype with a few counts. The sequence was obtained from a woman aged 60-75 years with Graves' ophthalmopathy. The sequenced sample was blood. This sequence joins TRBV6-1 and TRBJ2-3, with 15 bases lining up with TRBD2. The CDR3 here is CASRTGTSGRSTDTQYF. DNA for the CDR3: TGTGCCAGCAGAACCGGGACTAGCGGGAGGAGTACAGATACGCAGTATTTT.